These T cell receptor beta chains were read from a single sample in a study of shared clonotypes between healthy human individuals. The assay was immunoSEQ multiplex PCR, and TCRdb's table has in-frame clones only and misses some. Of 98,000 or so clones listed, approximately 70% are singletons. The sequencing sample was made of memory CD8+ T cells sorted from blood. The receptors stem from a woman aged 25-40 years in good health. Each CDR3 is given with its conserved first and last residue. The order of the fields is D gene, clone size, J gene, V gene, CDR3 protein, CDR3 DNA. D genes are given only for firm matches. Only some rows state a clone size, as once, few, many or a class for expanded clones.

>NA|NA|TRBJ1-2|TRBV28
CASSRNYGYTF
TGTGCCAGCTCACGGAATTATGGCTACACCTTC
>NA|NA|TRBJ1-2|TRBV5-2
CASNQIGEYETYGYTF
TGTGCCAGCAATCAAATCGGAGAGTACGAGACCTATGGCTACACCTTC
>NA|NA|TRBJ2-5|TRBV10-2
CASGGTGVWETQYF
TGCGCCAGCGGGGGCACGGGAGTGTGGGAGACCCAGTACTTC
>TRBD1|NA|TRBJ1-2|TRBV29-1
CSVDWDRDYGYTF
TGCAGCGTTGATTGGGACAGGGACTATGGCTACACCTTC
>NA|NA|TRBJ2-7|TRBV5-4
CASSEDREHLHEQYF
TGTGCCAGCAGCGAGGACCGGGAACACCTCCACGAGCAGTACTTC
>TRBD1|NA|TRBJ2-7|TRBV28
CASSEATGGHYEQYF
TGTGCCAGCAGTGAAGCGACAGGGGGACACTACGAGCAGTACTTC
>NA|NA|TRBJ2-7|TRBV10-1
CASSVGIADEQYF
TGCGCCAGCAGTGTCGGGATAGCGGACGAGCAGTACTTC
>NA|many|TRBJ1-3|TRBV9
CASSVEVGAGNTIYF
TGTGCCAGCAGCGTAGAAGTGGGGGCTGGAAACACCATATATTTT
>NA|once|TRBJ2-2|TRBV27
CAAGSGPTGELFF
TGTGCCGCCGGATCGGGCCCCACCGGGGAGCTGTTTTTT
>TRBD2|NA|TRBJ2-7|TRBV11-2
CASSQAGGGYEQYF
TGTGCCAGCAGCCAAGCGGGAGGGGGCTACGAGCAGTACTTC
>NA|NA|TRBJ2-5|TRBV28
CASSPRGGTSETQYF
TGTGCCAGCAGCCCCAGGGGCGGGACGTCAGAGACCCAGTACTTC
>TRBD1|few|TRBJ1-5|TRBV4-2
CASSQQRGQGDQPQHF
TGTGCCAGCAGCCAACAGAGGGGGCAGGGAGATCAGCCCCAGCATTTT
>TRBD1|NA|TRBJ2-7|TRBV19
CASSIQGAANEQYF
TGTGCCAGTAGTATACAGGGGGCGGCAAACGAGCAGTACTTC
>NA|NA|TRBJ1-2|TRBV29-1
CSVGEAGVVSYGYTF
TGCAGCGTTGGGGAGGCAGGGGTGGTTAGCTATGGCTACACCTTC
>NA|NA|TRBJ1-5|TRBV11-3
CASSLLSGLGQPQHF
TGTGCCAGCAGCTTATTGTCGGGACTGGGCCAGCCCCAGCATTTT
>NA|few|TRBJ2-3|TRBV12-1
CAIVGQGRTDTQYF
TGTGCCATAGTTGGGCAGGGGAGAACAGATACGCAGTATTTT
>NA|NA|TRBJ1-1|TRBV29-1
CSVHPMAGESALNTEAFF
TGCAGCGTCCACCCCATGGCAGGGGAATCGGCCCTGAACACTGAAGCTTTCTTT
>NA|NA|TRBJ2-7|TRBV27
CASSPHRVGAYEQYF
TGTGCCAGCAGTCCCCACAGGGTGGGAGCCTACGAGCAGTACTTC
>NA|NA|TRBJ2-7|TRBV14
CASSPGYSRYEQYF
TGTGCCAGCAGCCCCGGGTATTCACGCTACGAGCAGTACTTC
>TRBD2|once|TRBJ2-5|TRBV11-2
CASSLLAGYQETQYF
TGTGCCAGCAGCTTACTAGCGGGCTACCAAGAGACCCAGTACTTC
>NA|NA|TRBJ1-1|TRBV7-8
CASSPLRGVTEAFF
TGTGCCAGCAGCCCCCTTCGGGGGGTCACTGAAGCTTTCTTT
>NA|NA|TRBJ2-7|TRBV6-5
CASSLLAFYEQYF
TGTGCCAGCAGCCTCTTAGCCTTCTACGAGCAGTACTTC
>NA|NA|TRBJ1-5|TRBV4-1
CASSPGPINQPQHF
TGCGCCAGCAGCCCGGGACCGATCAATCAGCCCCAGCATTTT
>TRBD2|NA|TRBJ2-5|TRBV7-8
CASSFLREAVNRETQYF
TGTGCCAGCAGCTTCCTGCGGGAGGCGGTCAACCGAGAGACCCAGTACTTC
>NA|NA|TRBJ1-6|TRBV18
CASSPRDSPLHF
TGTGCCAGCTCACCACGCGATTCACCCCTCCACTTT
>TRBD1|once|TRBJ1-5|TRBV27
CASPTGTGPYSNQPQHF
TGTGCCAGCCCTACCGGGACAGGGCCCTATAGCAATCAGCCCCAGCATTTT
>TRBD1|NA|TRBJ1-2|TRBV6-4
CASSVRWQGENYGYTF
TGTGCCAGCAGTGTCAGGTGGCAGGGGGAGAACTATGGCTACACCTTC
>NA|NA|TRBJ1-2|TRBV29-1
CSTTGGFENYGYTF
TGCAGCACTACCGGGGGATTCGAAAACTATGGCTACACCTTC
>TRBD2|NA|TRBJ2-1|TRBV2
CASTKTSGRAVSYNEQFF
TGTGCCAGCACTAAGACTAGCGGGAGGGCCGTTTCCTACAATGAGCAGTTCTTC
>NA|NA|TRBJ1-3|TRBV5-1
CASSLETGTSGNTIYF
TGCGCCAGCAGCTTGGAGACAGGCACCTCTGGAAACACCATATATTTT
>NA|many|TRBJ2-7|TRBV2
CASSLEGDTTYEQYF
TGTGCCAGCAGCTTAGAGGGGGACACTACCTACGAGCAGTACTTC
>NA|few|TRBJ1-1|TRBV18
CASWGVEPQGQAFF
TGTGCCAGCTGGGGGGTTGAACCACAGGGCCAAGCTTTCTTT
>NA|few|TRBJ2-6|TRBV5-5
CASSMGTSATGANVLTF
TGTGCCAGCAGCATGGGGACCTCGGCCACTGGGGCCAACGTCCTGACTTTC
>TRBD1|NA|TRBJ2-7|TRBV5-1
CASSPGQGTVEQYF
TGCGCCAGCAGCCCCGGACAGGGGACTGTCGAGCAGTACTTC
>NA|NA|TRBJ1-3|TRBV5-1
CASSPWPDSGNTIYF
TGCGCCAGCAGCCCATGGCCGGACTCTGGAAACACCATATATTTT
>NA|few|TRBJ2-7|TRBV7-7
CASSLDVTTAYEQYF
TGTGCCAGCAGCTTAGACGTAACTACTGCCTACGAGCAGTACTTC